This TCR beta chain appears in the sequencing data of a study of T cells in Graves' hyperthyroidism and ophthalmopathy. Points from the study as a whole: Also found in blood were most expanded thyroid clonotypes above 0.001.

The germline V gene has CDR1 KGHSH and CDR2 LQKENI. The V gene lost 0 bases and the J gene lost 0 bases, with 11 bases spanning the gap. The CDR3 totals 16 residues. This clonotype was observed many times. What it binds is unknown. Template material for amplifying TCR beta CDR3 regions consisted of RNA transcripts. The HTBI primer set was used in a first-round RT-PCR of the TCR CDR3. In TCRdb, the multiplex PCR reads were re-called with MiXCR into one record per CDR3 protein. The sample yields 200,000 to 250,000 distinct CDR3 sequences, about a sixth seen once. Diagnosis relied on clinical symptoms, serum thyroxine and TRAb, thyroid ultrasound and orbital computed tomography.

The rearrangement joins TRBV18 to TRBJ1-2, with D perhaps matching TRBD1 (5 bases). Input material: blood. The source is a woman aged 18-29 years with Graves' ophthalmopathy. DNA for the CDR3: TGTGCCAGCTCACCACCGGGACCGCGGGCTAACTATGGCTACACCTTC. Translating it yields CASSPPGPRANYGYTF.